This is a list of T cell receptor beta chains from one sample in a study of regulatory T cells in long-lasting Graves disease. Each CDR3 protein gets one entry after TCRdb re-called the multiplex PCR reads with MiXCR. This sample carries 300,000 to 350,000 distinct CDR3 sequences, about 20% of them seen once, and the ten largest clones take 25% to 35%. Sequenced material: peripheral blood mononuclear cells (PBMCs), taken when the disease was refractory, from a patient treated with antithyroid drugs. The receptors shown here come from a female donor with Graves disease. Each CDR3 is given without its conserved first and last residue.

V gene	J gene	CDR3 protein
TRBV6-1	TRBJ1-6	ASRSYRAAYNSPLH
TRBV10-1	TRBJ2-7	ASSENPTSGGEQY
TRBV7-9	TRBJ1-2	ASSRQGARGYT
TRBV11-3	TRBJ2-2	ASSLEVMGTGELF
TRBV7-2	TRBJ1-5	ASSPTGGLNQPQH
TRBV28	TRBJ2-7	ASSFWQTYEQY
TRBV6-1	TRBJ1-1	ASSETGKKAF
TRBV5-5	TRBJ1-5	ASQAPSQH
TRBV18	TRBJ1-6	ASSPTSITVVSPLH
TRBV4-3	TRBJ1-5	ASSQNTGVGPQH
TRBV12-3/TRBV12-4	TRBJ1-2	ASSLSSGGYGYT
TRBV5-4	TRBJ2-5	ASSLGERQETQY
TRBV12-3/TRBV12-4	TRBJ1-5	ASSFGRIRGSRQPQH
TRBV6-1	TRBJ1-4	ASKQLNGPFF
TRBV2	TRBJ1-4	ASSPGLRVEKLF
TRBV5-6	TRBJ1-1	ASSLGQLMNTEAF
TRBV9	TRBJ1-6	ASSVGQGVYSPLH
TRBV15	TRBJ2-7	ATSRDQNRVSEQY
TRBV28	TRBJ2-2	ASTTGGGDTGELF
TRBV15	TRBJ2-7	ATGGTGGDTYEQY
TRBV18	TRBJ2-7	ASSPRQPPSEQY
TRBV20-1	TRBJ1-5	SARDRQNQPQH
TRBV6-1	TRBJ1-2	ASSRDAGSVGYT
TRBV28	TRBJ2-5	ASSPLGRAQY
TRBV27	TRBJ1-6	ASSLSGESSYNSPLH
TRBV7-6	TRBJ2-7	ASSRGGLYEQY
TRBV2	TRBJ2-2	ASRDRGVPATGELF
TRBV19	TRBJ1-2	ASSGRNYGYT
TRBV9	TRBJ1-6	ASSVDGQGANSPLH